This T cell receptor (beta chain) was captured by sequencing in a study of shared T cell receptors in the human thymus. TCRdb keeps only in-frame clones here, not all; method: immunoSEQ multiplex PCR. The table shows over 650,000 clones, with around 87% occurring only once. The CDR3 is made up of 16 amino acids. Germline CDR1 is MDHEN and CDR2 is SYDVKM. The J segment lost 6 bases and the V segment lost 3 bases, leaving 8 bases of the junction unmatched. These data were also filed under a second study, of human thymus T cells. That work states: Thymus was obtained from resections taken during corrective heart surgery. V and J gene usage appeared biased in thymic and blood repertoires. Related studies noted strongly shared thymic repertoires across unrelated people.

Sequencing used thymocytes. The TCR sequence derives from a boy less than two years old with a congenital heart defect. The gene calls are TRBV28 and TRBJ2-5; 12 bases match TRBD2. CDR3 DNA: TGTGCCAGCAGTTTCCCTCTAGCGGGAGGGGGGAAGACCCAGTACTTC. It codes for CASSFPLAGGGKTQYF.